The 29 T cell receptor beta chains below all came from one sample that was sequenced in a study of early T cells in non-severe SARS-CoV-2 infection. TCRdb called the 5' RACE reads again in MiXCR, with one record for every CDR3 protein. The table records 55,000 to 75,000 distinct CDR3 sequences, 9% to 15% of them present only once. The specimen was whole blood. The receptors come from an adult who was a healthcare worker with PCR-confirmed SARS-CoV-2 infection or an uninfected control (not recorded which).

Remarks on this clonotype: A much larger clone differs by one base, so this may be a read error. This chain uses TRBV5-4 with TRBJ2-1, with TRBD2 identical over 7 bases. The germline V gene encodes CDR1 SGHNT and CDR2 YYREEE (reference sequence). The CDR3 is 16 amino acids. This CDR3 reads CASSLARLAENNVQFF. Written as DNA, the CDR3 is TGTGCCAGCAGCTTGGCCAGGCTAGCGGAGAACAATGTGCAGTTCTTC.

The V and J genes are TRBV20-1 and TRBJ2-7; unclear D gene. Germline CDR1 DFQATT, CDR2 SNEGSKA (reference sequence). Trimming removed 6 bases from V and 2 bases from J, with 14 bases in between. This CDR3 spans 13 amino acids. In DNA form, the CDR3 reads TGCAGTGCCAGGAGCCCTCGAACCTACGAGCAGTACTTC. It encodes CSARSPRTYEQYF.

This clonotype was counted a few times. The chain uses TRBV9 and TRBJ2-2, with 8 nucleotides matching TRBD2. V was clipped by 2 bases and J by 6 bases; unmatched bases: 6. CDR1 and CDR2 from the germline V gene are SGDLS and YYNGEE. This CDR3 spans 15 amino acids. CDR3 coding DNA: TGTGCCAGCAGCGTGGTGGGACTAGAGTCCGGGGAGCTGTTTTTT. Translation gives CASSVVGLESGELFF.

CDR3 coding DNA: TGTGCCAGCTCACCCCAACTCCGACAGACTAACTATGGCTACACCTTC. This codes for CASSPQLRQTNYGYTF. The chain couples TRBV18 to TRBJ1-2; a weak D match, TRBD1 (5 bases). CDR1 is KGHSH, CDR2 LQKENI, per germline. The CDR3 spans 16 residues. The V end was cut by 3 bases, the J end by 0 bases, with 14 bases between. Drawing the rest from reference TRBV18 and TRBJ1-2, the complete variable domain is NAGVMQNPRHLVRRRGQEARLRCSPMKGHSHVYWYRQLPEEGLKFMVYLQKENIIDESGMPKERFSAEFPKEGPSILRIQQVVRGDSAAYFCASSPQLRQTNYGYTFGSGTRLTVV.

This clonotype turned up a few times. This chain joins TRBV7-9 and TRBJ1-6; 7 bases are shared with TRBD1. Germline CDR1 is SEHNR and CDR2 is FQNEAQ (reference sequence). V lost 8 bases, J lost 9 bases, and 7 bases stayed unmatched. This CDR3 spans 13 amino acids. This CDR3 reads CASQGEGGSPLHF. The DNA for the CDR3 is TGTGCCAGCCAGGGGGAAGGCGGTTCACCCCTCCACTTT.

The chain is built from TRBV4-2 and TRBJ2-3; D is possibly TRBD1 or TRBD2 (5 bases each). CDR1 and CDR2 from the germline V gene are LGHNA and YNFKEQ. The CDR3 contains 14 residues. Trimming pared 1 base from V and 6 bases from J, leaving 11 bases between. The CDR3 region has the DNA TGTGCCAGCAGCCAAGGGGGGTCAAAGGATACGCAGTATTTT. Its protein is CASSQGGSKDTQYF.

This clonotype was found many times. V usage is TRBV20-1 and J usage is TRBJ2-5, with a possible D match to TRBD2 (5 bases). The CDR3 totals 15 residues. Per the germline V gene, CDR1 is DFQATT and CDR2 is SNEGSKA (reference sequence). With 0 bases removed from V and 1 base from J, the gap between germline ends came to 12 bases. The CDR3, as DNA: TGCAGTGCTAGAGATTGGAGAGGGTTCCAAGAGACCCAGTACTTC. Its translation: CSARDWRGFQETQYF.

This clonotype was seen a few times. Written as DNA, the CDR3 is TGCAGTGCTAGAGAGCGAGCGGGAGGGCCCACAACCCAGTACTTC. This encodes CSARERAGGPTTQYF. This chain connects TRBV20-1 to TRBJ2-5; 10 bases line up with TRBD2. CDR1 is DFQATT, CDR2 SNEGSKA, per germline (reference sequence). The CDR3 sequence is 15 residues long. J was trimmed by 8 bases and V by 0 bases; bases with no gene match: 9.

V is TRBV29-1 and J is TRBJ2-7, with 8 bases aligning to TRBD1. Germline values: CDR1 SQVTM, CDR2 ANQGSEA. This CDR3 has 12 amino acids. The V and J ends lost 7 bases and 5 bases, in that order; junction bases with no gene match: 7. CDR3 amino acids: CSAQGQVDEQYF. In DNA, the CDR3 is TGCAGCGCCCAGGGACAGGTAGACGAGCAGTACTTC.

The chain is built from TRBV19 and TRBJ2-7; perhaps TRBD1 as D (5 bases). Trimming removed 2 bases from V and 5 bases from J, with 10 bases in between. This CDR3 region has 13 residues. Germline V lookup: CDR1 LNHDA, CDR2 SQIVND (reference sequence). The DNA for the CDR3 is TGTGCCAGTAGTATATGGGGCTATGACGAGCAGTACTTC. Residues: CASSIWGYDEQYF.

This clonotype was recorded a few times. The CDR3 DNA reads TGTGCCAGCAGTCCGCCAGGGACCTATGAGCAGTTCTTC. Amino acid sequence: CASSPPGTYEQFF. The chain carries TRBV27 and TRBJ2-1; D is perhaps TRBD1 or TRBD2 (5 bases each). This CDR3 spans 13 amino acids. Trimming shortened V by 5 bases and J by 8 bases, and 13 bases separated the two germline ends. Germline CDR1 and CDR2: MNHEY and SMNVEV (reference sequence).

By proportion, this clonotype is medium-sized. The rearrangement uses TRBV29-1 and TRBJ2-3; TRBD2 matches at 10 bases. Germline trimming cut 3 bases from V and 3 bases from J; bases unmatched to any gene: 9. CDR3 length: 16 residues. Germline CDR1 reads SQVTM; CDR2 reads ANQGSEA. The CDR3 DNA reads TGCAGCGTTGAGGGGCTAGCGGGAGAATTAACAGATACGCAGTATTTT. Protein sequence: CSVEGLAGELTDTQYF.

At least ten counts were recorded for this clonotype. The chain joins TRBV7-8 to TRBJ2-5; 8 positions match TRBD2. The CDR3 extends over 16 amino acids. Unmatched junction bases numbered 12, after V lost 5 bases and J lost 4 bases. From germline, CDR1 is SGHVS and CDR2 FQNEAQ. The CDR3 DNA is TGTGCCAGCAGCCCTAGGAGCGGGAGTAGGGGAGAGACCCAGTACTTC. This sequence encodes CASSPRSGSRGETQYF.

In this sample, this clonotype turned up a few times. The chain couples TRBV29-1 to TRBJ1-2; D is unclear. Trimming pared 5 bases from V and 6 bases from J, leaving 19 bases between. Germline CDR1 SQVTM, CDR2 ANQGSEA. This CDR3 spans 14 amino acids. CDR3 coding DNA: TGCAGCGTTTGGATCTCCGGGAGGAGGGATGGCTACACCTTC. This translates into CSVWISGRRDGYTF.

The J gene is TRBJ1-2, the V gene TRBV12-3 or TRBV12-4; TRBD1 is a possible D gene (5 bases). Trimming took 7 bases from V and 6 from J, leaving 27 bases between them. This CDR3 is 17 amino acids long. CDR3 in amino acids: CASKPGGSSGPVHGYTF. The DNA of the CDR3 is TGTGCCAGCAAACCAGGAGGCTCTTCGGGACCGGTTCATGGCTACACCTTC.

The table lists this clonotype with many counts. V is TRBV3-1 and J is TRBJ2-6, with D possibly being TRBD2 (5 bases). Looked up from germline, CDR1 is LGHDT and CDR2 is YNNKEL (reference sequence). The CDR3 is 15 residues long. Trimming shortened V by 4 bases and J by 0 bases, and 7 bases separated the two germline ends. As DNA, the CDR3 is TGTGCCAGCAGCCTGGGAGCCTCTGGGGCCAACGTCCTGACTTTC. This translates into CASSLGASGANVLTF.

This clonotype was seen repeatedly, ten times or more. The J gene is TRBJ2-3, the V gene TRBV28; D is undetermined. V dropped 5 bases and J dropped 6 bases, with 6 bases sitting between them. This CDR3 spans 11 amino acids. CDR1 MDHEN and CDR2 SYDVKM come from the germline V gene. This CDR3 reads CASSRADTQYF. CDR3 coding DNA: TGTGCCAGCAGTAGGGCGGATACGCAGTATTTT.

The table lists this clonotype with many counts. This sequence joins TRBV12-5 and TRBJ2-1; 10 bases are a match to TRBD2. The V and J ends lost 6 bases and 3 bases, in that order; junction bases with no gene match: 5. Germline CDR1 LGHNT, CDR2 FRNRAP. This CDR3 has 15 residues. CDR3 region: CASGSGRAGYNEQFF. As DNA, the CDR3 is TGTGCTAGTGGGAGCGGGAGGGCCGGCTACAATGAGCAGTTCTTC.

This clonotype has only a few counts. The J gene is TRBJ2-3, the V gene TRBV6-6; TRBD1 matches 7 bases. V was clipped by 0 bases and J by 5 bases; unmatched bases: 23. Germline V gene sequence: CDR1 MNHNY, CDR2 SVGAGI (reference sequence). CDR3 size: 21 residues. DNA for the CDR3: TGTGCCAGCAGTTACTCGAAGTTCCCGGCAGGGGGTAACATGGTGGTAGATACGCAGTATTTT. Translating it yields CASSYSKFPAGGNMVVDTQYF.

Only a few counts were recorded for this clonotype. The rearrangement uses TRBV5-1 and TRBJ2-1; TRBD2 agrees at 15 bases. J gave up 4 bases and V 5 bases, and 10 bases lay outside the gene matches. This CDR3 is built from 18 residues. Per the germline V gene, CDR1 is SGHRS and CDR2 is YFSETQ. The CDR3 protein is CASRPGLAGGPGYNEQFF. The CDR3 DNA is TGCGCCAGCAGGCCCGGACTAGCGGGAGGGCCGGGGTACAATGAGCAGTTCTTC.

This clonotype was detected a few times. For the CDR3, the DNA is TGCAGTGCTCGGACTAGCGGGAGACTCTACAATGAGCAGTTCTTC. It is translated as CSARTSGRLYNEQFF. The chain couples TRBV20-1 to TRBJ2-1; 13 nucleotides align to TRBD2. Trimming at V came to 5 bases and at J to 3 bases, leaving 4 bases not matched to a gene. Germline CDR1 is DFQATT and CDR2 is SNEGSKA (reference sequence). The CDR3 consists of 15 residues.

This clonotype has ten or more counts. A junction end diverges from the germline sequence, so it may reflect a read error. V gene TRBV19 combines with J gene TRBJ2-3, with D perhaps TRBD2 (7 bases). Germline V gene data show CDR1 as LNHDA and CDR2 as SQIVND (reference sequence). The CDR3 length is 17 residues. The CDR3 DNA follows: TGTGCCAGTAATCCGGCCCTCACGGGGGGCCCCACATATACGCAGTATTTT. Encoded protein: CASNPALTGGPTYTQYF.

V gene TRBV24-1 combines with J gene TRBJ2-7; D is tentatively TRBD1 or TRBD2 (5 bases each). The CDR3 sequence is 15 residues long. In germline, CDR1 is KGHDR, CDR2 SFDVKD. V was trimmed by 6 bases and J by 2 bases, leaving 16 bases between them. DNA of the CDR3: TGTGCCACCAGTCCGGGGCAGATATTCCCCTACGAGCAGTACTTC. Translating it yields CATSPGQIFPYEQYF.

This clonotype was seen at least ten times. The CDR3 DNA reads TGTGCCAGCGCAGGGGGCGCTGGCTACACCTTC. As protein: CASAGGAGYTF. This chain uses TRBV27 with TRBJ1-2, with 8 bases identical to TRBD1. The ends lost 8 bases at V and 7 bases at J; junction bases unmatched: 3. Germline CDR1 and CDR2: MNHEY and SMNVEV (reference sequence). The CDR3 has 11 amino acids.

The CDR3 loop reads CASSPLAGEGTDTQYF. In DNA, the CDR3 is TGTGCCAGCAGTCCCCTAGCGGGAGAGGGTACAGATACGCAGTATTTT. The chain carries TRBV6-5 and TRBJ2-3, with TRBD2 matching over 10 bases. V gave up 5 bases and J gave up 3 bases; unmatched junction bases: 8. CDR3 size: 16 residues. CDR1 and CDR2 (germline): MNHEY, SVGAGI.

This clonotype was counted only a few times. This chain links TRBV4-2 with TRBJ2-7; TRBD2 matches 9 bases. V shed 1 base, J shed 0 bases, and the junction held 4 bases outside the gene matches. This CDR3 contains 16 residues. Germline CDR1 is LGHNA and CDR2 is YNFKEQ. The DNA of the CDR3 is TGTGCCAGCAGCCAAGGGAGTAGCGGGGGCTCCTACGAGCAGTACTTC. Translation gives CASSQGSSGGSYEQYF.

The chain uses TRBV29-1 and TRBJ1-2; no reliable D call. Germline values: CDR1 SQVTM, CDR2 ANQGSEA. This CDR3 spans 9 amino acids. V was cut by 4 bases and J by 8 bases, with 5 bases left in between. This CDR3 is CSVAEGYTF. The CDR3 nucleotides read TGCAGCGTTGCTGAGGGCTACACCTTC.

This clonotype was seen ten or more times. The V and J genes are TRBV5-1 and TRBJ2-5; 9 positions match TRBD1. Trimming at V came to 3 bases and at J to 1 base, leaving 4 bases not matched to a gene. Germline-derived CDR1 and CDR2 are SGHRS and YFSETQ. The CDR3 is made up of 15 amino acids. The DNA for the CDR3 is TGCGCCAGCAGCTCGGGACAGGGAGGCCAAGAGACCCAGTACTTC. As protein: CASSSGQGGQETQYF.

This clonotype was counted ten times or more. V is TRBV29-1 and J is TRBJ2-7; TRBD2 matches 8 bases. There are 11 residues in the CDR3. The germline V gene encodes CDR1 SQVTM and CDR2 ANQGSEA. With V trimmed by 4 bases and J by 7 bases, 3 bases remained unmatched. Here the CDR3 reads CSVAEREEQYF. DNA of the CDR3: TGCAGCGTTGCCGAGCGGGAGGAGCAGTACTTC.